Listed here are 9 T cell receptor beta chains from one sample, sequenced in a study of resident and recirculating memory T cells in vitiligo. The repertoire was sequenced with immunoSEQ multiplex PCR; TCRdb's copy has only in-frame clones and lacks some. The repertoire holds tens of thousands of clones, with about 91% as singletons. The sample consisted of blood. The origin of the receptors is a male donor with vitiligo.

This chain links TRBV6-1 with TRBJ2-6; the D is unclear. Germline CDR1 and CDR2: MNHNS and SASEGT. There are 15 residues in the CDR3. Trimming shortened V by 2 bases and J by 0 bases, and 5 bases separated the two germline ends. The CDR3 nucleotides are TGTGCCAGCAGTGAACTGAGCTCTGGGGCCAACGTCCTGACTTTC. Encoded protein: CASSELSSGANVLTF.

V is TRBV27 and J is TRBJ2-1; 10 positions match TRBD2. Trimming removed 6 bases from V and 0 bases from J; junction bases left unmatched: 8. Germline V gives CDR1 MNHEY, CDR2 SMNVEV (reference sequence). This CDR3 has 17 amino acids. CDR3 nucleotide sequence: TGTGCCAGCAGCATACACACTAGCGGGGTCTCCTACAATGAGCAGTTCTTC. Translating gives CASSIHTSGVSYNEQFF.

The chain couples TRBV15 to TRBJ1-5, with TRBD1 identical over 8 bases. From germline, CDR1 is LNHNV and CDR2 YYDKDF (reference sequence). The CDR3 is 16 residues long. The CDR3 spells CATVPGTGPSNQPQHF. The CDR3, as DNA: TGTGCGACCGTCCCCGGGACAGGACCTTCCAATCAGCCCCAGCATTTT.

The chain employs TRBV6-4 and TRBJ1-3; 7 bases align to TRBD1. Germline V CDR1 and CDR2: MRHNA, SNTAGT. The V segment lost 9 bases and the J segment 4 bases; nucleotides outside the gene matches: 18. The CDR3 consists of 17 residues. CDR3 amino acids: CASPRGQGLGWGNTIYF. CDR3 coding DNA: TGTGCCAGTCCGAGGGGGCAGGGGTTAGGATGGGGAAACACCATATATTTT.

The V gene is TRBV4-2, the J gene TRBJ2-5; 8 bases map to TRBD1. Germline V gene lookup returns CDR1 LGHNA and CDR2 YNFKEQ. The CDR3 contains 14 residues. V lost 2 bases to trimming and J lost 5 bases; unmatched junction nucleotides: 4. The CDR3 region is CASSQQGAGETQYF. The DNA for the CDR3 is TGTGCCAGCAGCCAACAGGGGGCAGGGGAGACCCAGTACTTC.

CDR3 in amino acids: CASSLVQNQETQYF. For the CDR3, the DNA is TGTGCCAGCAGCTTAGTCCAGAACCAAGAGACCCAGTACTTC. The chain recombines TRBV7-9 with TRBJ2-5; D uncertain. Deletions cut 1 base from V and 0 bases from J, with 6 bases between. There are 14 residues in the CDR3. Germline V gives CDR1 SEHNR, CDR2 FQNEAQ (reference sequence).

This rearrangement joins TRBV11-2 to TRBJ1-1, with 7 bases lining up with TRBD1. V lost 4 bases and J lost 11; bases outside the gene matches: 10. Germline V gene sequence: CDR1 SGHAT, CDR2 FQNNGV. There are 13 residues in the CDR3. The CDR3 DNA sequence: TGTGCCAGCAGCTCAACGGACAGGTTTAGGGCTTTCTTT. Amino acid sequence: CASSSTDRFRAFF. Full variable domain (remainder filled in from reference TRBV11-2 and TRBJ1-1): EAGVAQSPRYKIIEKRQSVAFWCNPISGHATLYWYQQILGQGPKLLIQFQNNGVVDDSQLPKDRFSAERLKGVDSTLKIQPAKLEDSAVYLCASSSTDRFRAFFGQGTRLTVV.

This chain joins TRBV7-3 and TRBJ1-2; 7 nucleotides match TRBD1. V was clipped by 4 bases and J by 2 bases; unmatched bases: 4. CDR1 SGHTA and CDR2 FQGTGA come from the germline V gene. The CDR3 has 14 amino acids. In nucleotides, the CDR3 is TGTGCCAGCAGCTCCGGGACAGAGAACTATGGCTACACCTTC. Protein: CASSSGTENYGYTF.

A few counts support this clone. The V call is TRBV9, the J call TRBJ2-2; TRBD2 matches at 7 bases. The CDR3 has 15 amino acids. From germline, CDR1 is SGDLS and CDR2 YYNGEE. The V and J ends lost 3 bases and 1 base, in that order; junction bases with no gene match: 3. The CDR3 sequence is CASSAWGGNTGELFF. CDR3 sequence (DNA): TGTGCCAGCAGCGCTTGGGGGGGGAACACCGGGGAGCTGTTTTTT.